These 4 T cell receptor beta chains originate from one sample sequenced in a study of T cell responses to AZD1222 COVID-19 vaccine. Clones were read by immunoSEQ multiplex PCR, and TCRdb kept only the in-frame ones, dropping some. The table records 80,000 to 95,000 clones, 90% of them present only once. The sequenced sample was peripheral blood, obtained 28 days after the second AZD1222 dose. All receptors derive from an adult who received the AZD1222 COVID-19 vaccine.

The rearrangement uses TRBV28 and TRBJ1-1, with 8 bases fitting TRBD1. CDR3 length equals 16 residues. Trimming cost V 4 bases and J 5 bases; bases outside gene matches: 12. CDR1 MDHEN and CDR2 SYDVKM come from the germline V gene. This chain's CDR3 is CASSSPPGQGRTEAFF. CDR3 in DNA: TGTGCCAGCAGTTCCCCCCCAGGACAGGGAAGAACTGAAGCTTTCTTT.

The V call is TRBV18, the J call TRBJ1-1, with D tentatively TRBD1 (6 bases). The CDR3 consists of 13 residues. Trimming removed 6 bases from V and 3 bases from J, with 11 bases in between. Germline V CDR1 and CDR2: KGHSH, LQKENI. CDR3 coding DNA: TGTGCCAGCTCCCGTGAGGGGGACACTGAAGCTTTCTTT. It specifies CASSREGDTEAFF.

The chain carries TRBV6-5 and TRBJ2-7; TRBD1 matches at 10 bases. This CDR3 comprises 14 residues. The germline CDR1 and CDR2 sequences are MNHEY and SVGAGI. The ends lost 6 bases at V and 2 bases at J; junction bases unmatched: 4. In DNA, the CDR3 is TGTGCCAGCAGCCCCGGACAGGGGGCCTACGAGCAGTACTTC. Encoded protein: CASSPGQGAYEQYF.

V is TRBV6-5 and J is TRBJ1-2; possibly TRBD1 for D (5 bases). The V and J ends lost 0 bases and 7 bases respectively, with 18 bases between them. CDR3 length: 16 amino acids. Germline CDR1 is MNHEY and CDR2 is SVGAGI. In DNA, the CDR3 is TGTGCCAGCAGTTACTCCGCGGGTGGGGGACGAGGTGGCTACACCTTC. It translates to CASSYSAGGGRGGYTF.